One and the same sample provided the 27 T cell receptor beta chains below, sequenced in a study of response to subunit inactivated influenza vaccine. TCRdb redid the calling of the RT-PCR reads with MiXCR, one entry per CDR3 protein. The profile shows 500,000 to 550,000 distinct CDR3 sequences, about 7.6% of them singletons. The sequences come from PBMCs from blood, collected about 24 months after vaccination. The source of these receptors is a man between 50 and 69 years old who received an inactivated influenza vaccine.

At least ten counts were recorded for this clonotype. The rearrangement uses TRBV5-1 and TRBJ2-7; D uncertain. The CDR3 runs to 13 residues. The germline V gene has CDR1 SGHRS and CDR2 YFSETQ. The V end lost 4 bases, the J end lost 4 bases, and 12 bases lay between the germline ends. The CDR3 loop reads CASSPRAPYEQYF. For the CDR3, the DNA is TGCGCCAGCAGCCCCCGGGCCCCTTACGAGCAGTACTTC.

The DNA for the CDR3 is TGCGCCAGCAGCGCTGGGACAGGACCCTCCTACGAGCAGTACTTC. It codes for CASSAGTGPSYEQYF. The chain combines TRBV5-1 with TRBJ2-7; 8 nucleotides match TRBD1. J gave up 0 bases and V 4 bases, and 6 bases lay outside the gene matches. CDR3 length equals 15 residues. CDR1 SGHRS and CDR2 YFSETQ come from the germline V gene.

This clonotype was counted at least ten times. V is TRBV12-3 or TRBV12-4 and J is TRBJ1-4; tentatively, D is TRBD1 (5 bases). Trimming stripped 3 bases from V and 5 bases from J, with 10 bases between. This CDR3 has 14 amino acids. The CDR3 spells CASSFQGLNEKLFF. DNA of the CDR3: TGTGCCAGCAGTTTTCAGGGCTTAAATGAAAAACTGTTTTTT.

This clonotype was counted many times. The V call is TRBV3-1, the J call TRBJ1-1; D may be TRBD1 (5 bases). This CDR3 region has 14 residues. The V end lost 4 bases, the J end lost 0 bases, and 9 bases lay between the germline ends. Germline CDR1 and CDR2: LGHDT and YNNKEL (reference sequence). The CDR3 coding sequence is TGTGCCAGCAGCCCGGGACTTTTGAACACTGAAGCTTTCTTT. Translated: CASSPGLLNTEAFF. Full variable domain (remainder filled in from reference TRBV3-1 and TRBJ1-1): DTAVSQTPKYLVTQMGNDKSIKCEQNLGHDTMYWYKQDSKKFLKIMFSYNNKELIINETVPNRFSPKSPDKAHLNLHINSLELGDSAVYFCASSPGLLNTEAFFGQGTRLTVV.

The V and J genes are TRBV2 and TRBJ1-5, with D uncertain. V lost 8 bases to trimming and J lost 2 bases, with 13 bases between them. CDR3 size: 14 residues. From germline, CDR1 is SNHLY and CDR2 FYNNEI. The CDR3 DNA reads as TGTGCCAGCCTGGCCGAGCGGGGCAATCAGCCCCAGCATTTT. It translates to CASLAERGNQPQHF.

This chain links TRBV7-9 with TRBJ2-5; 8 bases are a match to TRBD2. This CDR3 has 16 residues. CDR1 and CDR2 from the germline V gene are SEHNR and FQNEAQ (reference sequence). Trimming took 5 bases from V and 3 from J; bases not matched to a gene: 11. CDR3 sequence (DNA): TGTGCCAGCAGCCCGAAAGCACCGGGACTAGAAGAGACCCAGTACTTC. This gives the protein CASSPKAPGLEETQYF.

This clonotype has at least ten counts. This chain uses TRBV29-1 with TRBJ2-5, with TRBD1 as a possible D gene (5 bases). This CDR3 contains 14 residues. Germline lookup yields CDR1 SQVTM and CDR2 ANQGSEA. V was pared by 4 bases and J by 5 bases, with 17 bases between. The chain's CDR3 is CSVVGATAVETQYF. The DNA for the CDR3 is TGCAGCGTTGTAGGGGCCACTGCCGTGGAGACCCAGTACTTC.

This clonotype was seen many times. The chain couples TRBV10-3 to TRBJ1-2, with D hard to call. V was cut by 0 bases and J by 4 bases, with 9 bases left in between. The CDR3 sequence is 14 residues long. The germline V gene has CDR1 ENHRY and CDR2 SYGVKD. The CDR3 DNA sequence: TGTGCCATCAGTGAGTCAAGCAAGGGCTATGGCTACACCTTC. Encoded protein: CAISESSKGYGYTF.

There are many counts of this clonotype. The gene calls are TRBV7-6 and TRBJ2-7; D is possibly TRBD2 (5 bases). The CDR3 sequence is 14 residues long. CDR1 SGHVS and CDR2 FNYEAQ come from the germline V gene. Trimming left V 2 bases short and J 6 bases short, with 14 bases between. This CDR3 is CASSLTGNYVEQYF. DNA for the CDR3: TGTGCCAGCAGCTTAACGGGAAACTACGTCGAGCAGTACTTC.

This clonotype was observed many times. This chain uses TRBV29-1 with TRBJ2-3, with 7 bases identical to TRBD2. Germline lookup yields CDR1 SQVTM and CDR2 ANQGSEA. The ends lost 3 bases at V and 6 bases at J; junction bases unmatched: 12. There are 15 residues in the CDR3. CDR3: CSVDLDGGSGDTQYF. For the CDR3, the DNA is TGCAGCGTTGACCTCGACGGGGGGAGCGGTGATACGCAGTATTTT.

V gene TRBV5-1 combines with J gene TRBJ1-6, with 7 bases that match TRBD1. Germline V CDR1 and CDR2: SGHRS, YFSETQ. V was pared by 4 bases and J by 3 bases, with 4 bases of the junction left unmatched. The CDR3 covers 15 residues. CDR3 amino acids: CASSKGQIYNSPLHF. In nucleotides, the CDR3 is TGCGCCAGCAGCAAGGGACAGATCTATAATTCACCCCTCCACTTT.

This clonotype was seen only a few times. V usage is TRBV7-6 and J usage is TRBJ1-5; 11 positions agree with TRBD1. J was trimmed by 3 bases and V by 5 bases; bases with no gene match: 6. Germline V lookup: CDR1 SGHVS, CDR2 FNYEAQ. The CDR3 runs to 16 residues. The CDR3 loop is CASSAGQGVNNQPQHF. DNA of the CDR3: TGTGCCAGCAGCGCGGGACAGGGGGTGAACAATCAGCCCCAGCATTTT.

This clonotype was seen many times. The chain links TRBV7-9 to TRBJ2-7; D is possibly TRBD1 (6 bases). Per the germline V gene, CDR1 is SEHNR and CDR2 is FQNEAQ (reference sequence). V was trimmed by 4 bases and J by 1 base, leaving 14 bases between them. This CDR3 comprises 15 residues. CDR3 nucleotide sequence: TGTGCCAGCAGCTACCTCCGGGACACATCCTACGAGCAGTACTTC. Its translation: CASSYLRDTSYEQYF.

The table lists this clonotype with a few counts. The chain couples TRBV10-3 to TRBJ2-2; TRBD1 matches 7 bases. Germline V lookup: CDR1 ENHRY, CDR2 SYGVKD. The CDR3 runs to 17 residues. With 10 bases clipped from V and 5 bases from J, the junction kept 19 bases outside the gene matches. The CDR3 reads CATTAQAPNRGTGELFF. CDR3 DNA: TGTGCCACCACCGCCCAGGCCCCAAACAGGGGAACCGGGGAGCTGTTTTTT.

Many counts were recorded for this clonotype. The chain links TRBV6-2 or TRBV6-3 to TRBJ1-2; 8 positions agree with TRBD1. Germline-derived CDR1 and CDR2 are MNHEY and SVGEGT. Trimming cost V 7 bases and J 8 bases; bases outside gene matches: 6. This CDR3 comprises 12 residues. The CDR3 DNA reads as TGTGCCAGCACCGGACAGGGAGGAGGCTACACCTTC. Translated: CASTGQGGGYTF.

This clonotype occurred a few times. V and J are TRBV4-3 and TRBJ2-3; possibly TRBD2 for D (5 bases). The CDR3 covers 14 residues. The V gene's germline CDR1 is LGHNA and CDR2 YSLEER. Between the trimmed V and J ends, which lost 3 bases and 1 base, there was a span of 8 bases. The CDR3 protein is CASSHERRTDTQYF. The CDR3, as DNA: TGCGCCAGCAGCCATGAGCGGCGCACAGATACGCAGTATTTT.

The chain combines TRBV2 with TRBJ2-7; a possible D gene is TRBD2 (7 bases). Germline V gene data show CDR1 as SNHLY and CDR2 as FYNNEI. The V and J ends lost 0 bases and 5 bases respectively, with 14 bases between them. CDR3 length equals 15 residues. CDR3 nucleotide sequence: TGTGCCAGCAGTGAAGCGGCTAGGGGGGGCAACGAGCAGTACTTC. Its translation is CASSEAARGGNEQYF.

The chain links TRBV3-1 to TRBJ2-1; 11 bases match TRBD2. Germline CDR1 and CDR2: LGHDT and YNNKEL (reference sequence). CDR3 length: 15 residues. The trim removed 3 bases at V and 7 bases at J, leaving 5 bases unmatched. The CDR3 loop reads CASSHLAGGTNEQFF. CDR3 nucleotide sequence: TGTGCCAGCAGCCACCTAGCGGGGGGTACTAATGAGCAGTTCTTC.

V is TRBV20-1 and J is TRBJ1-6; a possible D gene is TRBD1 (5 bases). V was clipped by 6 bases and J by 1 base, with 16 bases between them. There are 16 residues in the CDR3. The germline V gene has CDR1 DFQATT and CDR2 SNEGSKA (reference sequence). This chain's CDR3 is CSAHLGGSSYNSPLHF. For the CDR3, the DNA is TGCAGTGCCCACCTGGGGGGGAGTTCCTATAATTCACCCCTCCACTTT.

The CDR3 reads CAISESGDSGSGETQYF. The CDR3, as DNA: TGTGCCATCAGTGAGTCAGGAGATAGCGGGAGTGGAGAGACCCAGTACTTC. The V call is TRBV10-3, the J call TRBJ2-5, with 9 nucleotides matching TRBD2. Germline CDR1 and CDR2: ENHRY and SYGVKD. This CDR3 is built from 17 residues. V lost 0 bases, J lost 4 bases, and 9 bases stayed unmatched.

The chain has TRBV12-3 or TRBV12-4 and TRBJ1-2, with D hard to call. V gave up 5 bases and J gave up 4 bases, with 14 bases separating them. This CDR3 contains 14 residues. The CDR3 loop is CASSPDGRGYGYTF. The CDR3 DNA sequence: TGTGCCAGCAGTCCCGACGGACGAGGCTATGGCTACACCTTC.

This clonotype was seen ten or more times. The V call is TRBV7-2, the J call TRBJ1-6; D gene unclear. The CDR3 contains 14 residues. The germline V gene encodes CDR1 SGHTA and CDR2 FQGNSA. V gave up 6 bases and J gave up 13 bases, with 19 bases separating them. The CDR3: CASRSGLTLGPLHF. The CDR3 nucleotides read TGTGCCAGCAGGTCAGGACTGACTCTTGGTCCCCTCCACTTT. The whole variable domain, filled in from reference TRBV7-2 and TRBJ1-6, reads GAGVSQSPSNKVTEKGKDVELRCDPISGHTALYWYRQSLGQGLEFLIYFQGNSAPDKSGLPSDRFSAERTGGSVSTLTIQRTQQEDSAVYLCASRSGLTLGPLHFGNGTRLTVT.

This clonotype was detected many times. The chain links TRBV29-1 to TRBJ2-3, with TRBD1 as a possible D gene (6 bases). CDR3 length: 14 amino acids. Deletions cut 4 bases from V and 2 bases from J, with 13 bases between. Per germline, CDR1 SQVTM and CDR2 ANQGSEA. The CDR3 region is CSVAQGRVTDTQYF. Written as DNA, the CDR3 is TGCAGCGTTGCACAGGGAAGGGTCACAGATACGCAGTATTTT.

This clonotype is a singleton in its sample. This CDR3 is CASSPGTPSEYNEQFF. The CDR3 coding sequence is TGTGCCAGCTCACCAGGCACTCCTTCCGAGTACAATGAGCAGTTCTTC. The J gene is TRBJ2-1, the V gene TRBV18; D is ambiguous. V gave up 2 bases and J gave up 4 bases, with 15 bases separating them. CDR1 is KGHSH, CDR2 LQKENI, per germline. CDR3 length equals 16 residues.

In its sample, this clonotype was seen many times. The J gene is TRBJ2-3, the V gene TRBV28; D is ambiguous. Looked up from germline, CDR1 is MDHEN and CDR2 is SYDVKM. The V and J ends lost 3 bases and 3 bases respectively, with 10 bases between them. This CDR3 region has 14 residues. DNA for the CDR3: TGTGCCAGCAGTTTCCCCGGCAGGACAGATACGCAGTATTTT. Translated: CASSFPGRTDTQYF. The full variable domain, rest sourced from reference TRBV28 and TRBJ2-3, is DVKVTQSSRYLVKRTGEKVFLECVQDMDHENMFWYRQDPGLGLRLIYFSYDVKMKEKGDIPEGYSVSREKKERFSLILESASTNQTSMYLCASSFPGRTDTQYFGPGTRLTVL.

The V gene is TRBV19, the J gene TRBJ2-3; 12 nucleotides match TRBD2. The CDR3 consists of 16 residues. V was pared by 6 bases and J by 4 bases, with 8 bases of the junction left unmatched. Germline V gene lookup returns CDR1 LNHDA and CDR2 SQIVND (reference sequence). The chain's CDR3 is CASSRGTSGSPDTQYF. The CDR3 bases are TGTGCCAGTAGCCGCGGGACTAGCGGGTCCCCAGATACGCAGTATTTT.

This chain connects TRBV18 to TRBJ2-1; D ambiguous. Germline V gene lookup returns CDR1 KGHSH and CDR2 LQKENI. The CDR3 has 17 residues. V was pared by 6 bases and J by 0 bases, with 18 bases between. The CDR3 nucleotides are TGTGCCAGCTCCCCGACCCTAGGGCAGAGCTCCTACAATGAGCAGTTCTTC. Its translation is CASSPTLGQSSYNEQFF.